This T cell receptor (beta chain) was found in a study of blood T cell repertoires in COVID-19. At the level of the study: Samples came from the United States, Italy and Spain, spanning acute and convalescent COVID-19. PBMCs, B-cell-depleted T cells, or T cells were the source of the cDNA or gDNA that made up the material.

Enrollment of patients from Seattle took place during active infection, with longitudinal follow-up. As handled by the study authors: Reference gene primer amplification gave estimated nucleated cell counts. Method: immunoSEQ multiplex PCR; TCRdb's copy keeps in-frame clones and lacks some. The DNA was the basis for D and trimming; V, J and clone size are from that table. The sample includes about 170,000 clones, approximately 91% of them seen just once. This receptor was identified in a man between 18 and 29 years old with COVID-19, enrolled during active disease. The sample taken for sequencing was peripheral blood.

The CDR3 DNA reads TGTGCCAGCAGCTTAGGGAGGAATTCCTACGAGCAGTACTTC. It translates to CASSLGRNSYEQYF. V gene TRBV7-2 combines with J gene TRBJ2-7; possible D gene TRBD2, 5 bases. Germline loops: CDR1 SGHTA, CDR2 FQGNSA. The CDR3 is 14 residues long. Trimming removed 1 base from V and 1 base from J, with 8 bases in between.